The rows below give T cell receptor beta chains drawn from one sample of a study of lymphopenia after photon versus proton radiotherapy. The protocol was immunoSEQ multiplex PCR, while the TCRdb copy is restricted to in-frame clones and leaves out a portion. The top ten hold nearly 15% of the sample, which has 35,000 to 50,000 clones, about 90% seen once. Material: peripheral blood, obtained from a patient treated with photon-based radiotherapy. Every receptor here comes from a man between 60 and 75 years old with cholangiocarcinoma. Each CDR3 is given with its conserved first and last residue. The order of the fields is V gene, CDR3 protein.

>TRBV9
CASSVEAGRPEQFF
>TRBV28
CASSPLITEAFF
>TRBV28
CASTRDRGSYNSPLHF
>TRBV28
CASSTGQPYNEQFF
>TRBV18
CASSPGEGSPLHF
>TRBV2
CASNILNTGELFF
>TRBV11-2
CASSLNPGQNTGELFF
>TRBV9
CASSPRLAVDNEQFF
>TRBV11-3
CASSLVGSEAFF
>TRBV6-1
CASSAQQRRGTIYF
>TRBV11-2
CASTWGVGRELGYTF
>TRBV21-1
CASSKVAAYTYNSPLHF
>TRBV28
CASSPPQGDGYTF
>TRBV18
CASSPPGQETQYF
>TRBV11-3
CASSFGGQGNSPLHF
>TRBV5-4
CASSLETSGSHTGELFF
>TRBV10-3
CAISTDRGNQPQHF
>TRBV6-1
CATLPVYGYTF
>TRBV7-9
CASSLDSYGYTF
>TRBV7-2
CASSVGHHSGNTIYF
>TRBV21-1
CASRQNPFAYEQYF
>TRBV9
CASSVVQGTGELFF
>TRBV7-2
CASSYSVLGFGYTF
>TRBV13
CASSPHSGNTIYF
>TRBV4-1
CASSHGWGTSGSNEQFF
>TRBV5-4
CASSFLDRVWGEQFF
>TRBV6-5
CASSYFLYSTQYF
>TRBV6-5
CASNFDRWSNQPQHF
>TRBV19
CASSMERGSLNTEAFF
>TRBV29-1
CSVETGTGRTEAFF
>TRBV11-2
CASSLWTPPYEQYF
>TRBV9
CASSVDGRKVEQFF
>TRBV28
CASSMNRALHTDTQYF
>TRBV19
CASSPTSGRAHEQYF
>TRBV2
CASSGQAHEQYF